This TCR beta chain came from a study of blood T cell repertoires in COVID-19. Study in general: Acute-phase and convalescent COVID-19 samples originated in the United States, Italy and Spain.

The assay was immunoSEQ multiplex PCR, and TCRdb's table has in-frame clones only and misses some. The sample holds fewer than 450,000 clones, about 90% seen once. V was shortened by 2 bases and J by 4 bases, with 17 bases between the two germline ends. The CDR3 spans 16 residues. CDR1 and CDR2 from the germline V gene are KGHSH and LQKENI. Ages ranged from roughly 18 to 100 years, with residence in more than 20 US areas. Membership in each cohort depended on participant-reported clinical history. The V call is TRBV18, the J call TRBJ1-1; perhaps TRBD1 as D (5 bases). This TCR derives from a man younger than 30 who had recovered from COVID-19. Sequencing was carried out using PBMCs or T cells enriched from blood (not recorded which). In nucleotides, the CDR3 is TGTGCCAGCTCACCAGCCTCGGGGGGATTCGGCACTGAAGCTTTCTTT. Protein sequence: CASSPASGGFGTEAFF.